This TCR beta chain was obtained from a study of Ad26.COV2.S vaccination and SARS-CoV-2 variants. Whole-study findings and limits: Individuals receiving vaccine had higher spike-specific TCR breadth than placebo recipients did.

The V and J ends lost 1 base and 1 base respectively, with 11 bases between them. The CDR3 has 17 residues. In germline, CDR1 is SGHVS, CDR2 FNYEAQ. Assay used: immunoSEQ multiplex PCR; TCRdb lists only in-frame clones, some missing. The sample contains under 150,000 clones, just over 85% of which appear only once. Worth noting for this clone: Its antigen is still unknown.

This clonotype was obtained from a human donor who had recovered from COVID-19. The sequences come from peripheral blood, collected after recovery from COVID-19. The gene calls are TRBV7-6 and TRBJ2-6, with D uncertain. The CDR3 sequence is CASSLVPAGSGANVLTF. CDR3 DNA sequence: TGTGCCAGCAGCTTAGTCCCGGCCGGGTCTGGGGCCAACGTCCTGACTTTC.